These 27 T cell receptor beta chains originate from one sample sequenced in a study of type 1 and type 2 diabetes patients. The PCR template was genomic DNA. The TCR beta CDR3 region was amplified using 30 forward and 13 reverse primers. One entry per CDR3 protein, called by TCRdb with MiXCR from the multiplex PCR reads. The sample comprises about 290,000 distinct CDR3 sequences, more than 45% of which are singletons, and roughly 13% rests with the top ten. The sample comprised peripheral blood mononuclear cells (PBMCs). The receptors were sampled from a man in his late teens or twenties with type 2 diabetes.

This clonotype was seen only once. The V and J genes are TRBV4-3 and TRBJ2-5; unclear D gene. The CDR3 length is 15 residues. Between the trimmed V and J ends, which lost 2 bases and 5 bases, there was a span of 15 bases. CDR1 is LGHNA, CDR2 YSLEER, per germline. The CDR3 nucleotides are TGCGCCAGCAGCCAATTAAGTGGTTTGGGGGAGACCCAGTACTTC. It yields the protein CASSQLSGLGETQYF.

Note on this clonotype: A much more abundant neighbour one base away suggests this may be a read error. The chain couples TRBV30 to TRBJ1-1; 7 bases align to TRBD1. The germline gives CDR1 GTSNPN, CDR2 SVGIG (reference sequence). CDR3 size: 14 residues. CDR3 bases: TGTGCCTGGAGTTGGGACAGCCGGAACGCTGAAGCTCTCTTT. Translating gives CAWSWDSRNAEALF.

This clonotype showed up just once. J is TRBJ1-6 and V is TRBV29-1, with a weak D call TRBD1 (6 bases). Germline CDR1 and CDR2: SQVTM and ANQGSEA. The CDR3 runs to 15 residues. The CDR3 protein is CSARERGTLDSPLHF. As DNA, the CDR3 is TGCAGTGCTAGAGAGAGGGGGACATTAGATTCACCCCTCCACTTT.

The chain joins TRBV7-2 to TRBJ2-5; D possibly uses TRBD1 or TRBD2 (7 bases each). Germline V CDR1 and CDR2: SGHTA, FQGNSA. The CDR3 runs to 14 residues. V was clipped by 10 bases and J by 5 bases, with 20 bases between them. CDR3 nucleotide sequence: TGTGCCACCGGCCCTCGACAGGGAGGGGAGACCCAGTACTTC. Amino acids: CATGPRQGGETQYF.

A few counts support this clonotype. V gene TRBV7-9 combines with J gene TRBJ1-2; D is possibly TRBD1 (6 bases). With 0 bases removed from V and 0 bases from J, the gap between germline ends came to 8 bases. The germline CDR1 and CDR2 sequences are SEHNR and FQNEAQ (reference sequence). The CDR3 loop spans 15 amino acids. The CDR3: CASSLAQGANYGYTF. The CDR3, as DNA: TGTGCCAGCAGCTTAGCACAGGGAGCTAACTATGGCTACACCTTC.

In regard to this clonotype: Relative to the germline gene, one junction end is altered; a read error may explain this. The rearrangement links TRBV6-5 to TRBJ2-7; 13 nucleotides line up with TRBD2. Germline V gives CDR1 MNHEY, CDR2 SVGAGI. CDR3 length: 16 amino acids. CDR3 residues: CAGSSKRTSGRYEQYF. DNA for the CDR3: TGTGCCGGCAGTTCTAAGCGGACTAGCGGGAGATACGAGCAGTACTTC.

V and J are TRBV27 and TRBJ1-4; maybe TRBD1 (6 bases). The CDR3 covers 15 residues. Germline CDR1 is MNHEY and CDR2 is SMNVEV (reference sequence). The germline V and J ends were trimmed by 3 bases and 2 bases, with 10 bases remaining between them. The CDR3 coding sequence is TGTGCCAGCAGTTTTTTAGGGGGGACTAATGAAAAACTGTTTTTT. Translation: CASSFLGGTNEKLFF.

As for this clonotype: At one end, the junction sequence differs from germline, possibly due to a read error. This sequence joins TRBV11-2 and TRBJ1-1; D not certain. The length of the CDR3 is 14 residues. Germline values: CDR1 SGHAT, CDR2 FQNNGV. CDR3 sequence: CASSLQHMNAEAFF. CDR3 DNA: TGTGCCAGCAGCTTACAACACATGAACGCTGAAGCTTTCTTT.

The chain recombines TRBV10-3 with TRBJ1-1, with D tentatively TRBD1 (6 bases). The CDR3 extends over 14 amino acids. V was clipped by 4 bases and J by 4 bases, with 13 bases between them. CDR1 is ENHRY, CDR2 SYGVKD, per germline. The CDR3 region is CAISGGEGGTEAFF. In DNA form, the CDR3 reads TGTGCCATCAGTGGGGGGGAAGGGGGCACTGAAGCTTTCTTT.

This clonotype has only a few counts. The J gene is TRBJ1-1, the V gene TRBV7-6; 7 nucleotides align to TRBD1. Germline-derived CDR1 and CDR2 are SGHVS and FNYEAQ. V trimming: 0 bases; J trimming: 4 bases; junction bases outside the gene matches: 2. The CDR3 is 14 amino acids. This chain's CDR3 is CASSLAAGGTEAFF. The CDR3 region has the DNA TGTGCCAGCAGCTTAGCTGCAGGGGGCACTGAAGCTTTCTTT.

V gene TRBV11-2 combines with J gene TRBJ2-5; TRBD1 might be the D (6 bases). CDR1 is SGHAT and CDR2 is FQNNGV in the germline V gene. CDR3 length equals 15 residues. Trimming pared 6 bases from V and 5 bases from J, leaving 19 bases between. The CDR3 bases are TGTGCCAGCAGTACCAGACAGGATAGGTTCGAGACCCAGTACTTC. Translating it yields CASSTRQDRFETQYF.

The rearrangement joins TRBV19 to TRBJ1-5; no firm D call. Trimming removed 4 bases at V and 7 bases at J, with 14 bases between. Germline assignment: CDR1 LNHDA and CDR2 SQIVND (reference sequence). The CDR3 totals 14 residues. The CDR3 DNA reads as TGTGCCAGTAGTAGCCCTAACGGGAACCAGCCCCAGCATTTT. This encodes CASSSPNGNQPQHF.

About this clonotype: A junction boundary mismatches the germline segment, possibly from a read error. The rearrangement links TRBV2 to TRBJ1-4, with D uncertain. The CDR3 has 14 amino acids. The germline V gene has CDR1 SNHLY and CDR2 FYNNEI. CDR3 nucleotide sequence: TGTGCCAGCAGTAAAGCGAGGGTCCGGGAAAAACTGTTTTTT. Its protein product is CASSKARVREKLFF.

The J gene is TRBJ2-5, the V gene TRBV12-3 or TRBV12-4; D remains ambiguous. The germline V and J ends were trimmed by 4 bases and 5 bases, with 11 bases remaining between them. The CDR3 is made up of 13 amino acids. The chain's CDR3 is CASSSSLLETQYF. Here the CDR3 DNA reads TGTGCCAGCAGTTCCTCCCTTCTGGAGACCCAGTACTTC.

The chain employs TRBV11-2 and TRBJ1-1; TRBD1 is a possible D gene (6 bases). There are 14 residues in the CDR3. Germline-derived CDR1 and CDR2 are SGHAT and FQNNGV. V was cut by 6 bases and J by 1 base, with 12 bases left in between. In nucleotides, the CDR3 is TGTGCCAGCAGTCTACAGGACAGGAACACTGAAGCTTTCTTT. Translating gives CASSLQDRNTEAFF.

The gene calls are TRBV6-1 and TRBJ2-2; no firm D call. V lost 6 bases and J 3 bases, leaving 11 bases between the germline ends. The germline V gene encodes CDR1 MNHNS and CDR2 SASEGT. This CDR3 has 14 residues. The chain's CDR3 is CASSRLVDTGELFF. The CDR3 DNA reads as TGTGCCAGCAGCAGACTTGTTGACACCGGGGAGCTGTTTTTT.

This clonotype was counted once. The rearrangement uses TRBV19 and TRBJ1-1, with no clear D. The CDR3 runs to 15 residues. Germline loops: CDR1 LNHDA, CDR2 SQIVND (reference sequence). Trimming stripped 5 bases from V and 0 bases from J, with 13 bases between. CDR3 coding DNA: TGTGCCAGTAGTTGGGCAGGCTCCATGAACACTGAAGCTTTCTTT. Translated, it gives CASSWAGSMNTEAFF.

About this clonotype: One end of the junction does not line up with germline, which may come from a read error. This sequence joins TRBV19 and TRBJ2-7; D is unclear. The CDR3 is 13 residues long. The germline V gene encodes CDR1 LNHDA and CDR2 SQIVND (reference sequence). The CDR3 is CASSYDPGYKQCF. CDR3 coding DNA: TGTGCCAGCAGCTATGATCCGGGCTACAAGCAGTGCTTC.

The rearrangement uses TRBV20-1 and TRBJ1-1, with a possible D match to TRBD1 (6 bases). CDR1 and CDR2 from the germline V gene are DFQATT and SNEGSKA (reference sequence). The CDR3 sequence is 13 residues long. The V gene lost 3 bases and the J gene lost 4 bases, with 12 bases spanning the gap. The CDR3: CSARTRGITEAFF. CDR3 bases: TGCAGTGCTAGGACCAGGGGAATCACTGAAGCTTTCTTT.

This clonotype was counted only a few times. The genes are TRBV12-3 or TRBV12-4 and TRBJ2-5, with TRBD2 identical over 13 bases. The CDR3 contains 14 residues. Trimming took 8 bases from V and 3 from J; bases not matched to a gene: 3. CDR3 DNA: TGTGCCAGCCAACTAGCGGGGGGGAAAGAGACCCAGTACTTC. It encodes CASQLAGGKETQYF.

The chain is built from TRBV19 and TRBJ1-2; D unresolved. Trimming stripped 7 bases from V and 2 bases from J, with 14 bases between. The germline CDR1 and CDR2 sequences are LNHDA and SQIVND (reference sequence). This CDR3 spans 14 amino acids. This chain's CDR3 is CASIEDGLNYGYTF. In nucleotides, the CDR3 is TGTGCCAGTATTGAGGACGGGCTAAACTATGGCTACACCTTC.

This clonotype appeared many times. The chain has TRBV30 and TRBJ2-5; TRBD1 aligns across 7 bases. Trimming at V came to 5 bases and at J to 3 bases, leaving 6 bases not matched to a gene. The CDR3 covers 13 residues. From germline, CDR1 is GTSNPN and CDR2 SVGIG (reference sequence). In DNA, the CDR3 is TGTGCCTGGGCCCAGGGGGTGGAAGAGACCCAGTACTTC. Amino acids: CAWAQGVEETQYF.

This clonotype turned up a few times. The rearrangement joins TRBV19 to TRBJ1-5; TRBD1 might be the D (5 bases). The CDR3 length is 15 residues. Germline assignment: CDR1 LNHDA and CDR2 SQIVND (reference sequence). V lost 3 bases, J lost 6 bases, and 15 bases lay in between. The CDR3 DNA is TGTGCCAGTAGTATTGTTACCAGGGCCAGTCAGCCCCAGCATTTT. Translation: CASSIVTRASQPQHF.

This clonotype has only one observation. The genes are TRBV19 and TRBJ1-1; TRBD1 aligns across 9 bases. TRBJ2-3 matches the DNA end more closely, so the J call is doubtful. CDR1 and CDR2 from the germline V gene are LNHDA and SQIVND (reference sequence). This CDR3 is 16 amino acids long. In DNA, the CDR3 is TGTGCCAGTAGTCTTAACACCGGGACAGGGTTAAATACGCAGTATTTT. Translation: CASSLNTGTGLNTQYF.

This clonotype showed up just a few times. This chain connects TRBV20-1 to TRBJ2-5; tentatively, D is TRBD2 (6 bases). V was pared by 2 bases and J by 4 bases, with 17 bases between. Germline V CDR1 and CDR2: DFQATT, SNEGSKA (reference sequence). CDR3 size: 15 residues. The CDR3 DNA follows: TGCAGTGCTAGATCCCGGGGCGGGGCGGGAGAGACCCAGTACTTC. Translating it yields CSARSRGGAGETQYF.

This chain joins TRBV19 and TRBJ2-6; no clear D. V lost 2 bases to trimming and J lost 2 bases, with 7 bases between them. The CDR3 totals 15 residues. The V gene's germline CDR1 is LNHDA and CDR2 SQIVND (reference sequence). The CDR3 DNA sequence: TGTGCCAGTAGTATAAAACAGCCTGGGGCCAACGTCCTGACTTTC. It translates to CASSIKQPGANVLTF.

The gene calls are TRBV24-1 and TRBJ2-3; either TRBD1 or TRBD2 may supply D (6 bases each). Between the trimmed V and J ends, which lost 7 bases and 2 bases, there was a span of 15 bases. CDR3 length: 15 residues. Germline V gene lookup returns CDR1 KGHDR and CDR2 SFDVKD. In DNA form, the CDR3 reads TGTGCCACCAGCTTATCCGGGGGCCCCACAGATACGCAGTATTTT. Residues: CATSLSGGPTDTQYF.